This TCR beta chain was captured in a study of blood T cell repertoires in COVID-19. Study background: Both acute and convalescent COVID-19 samples were obtained from the United States, Italy and Spain. The analysed material was cDNA or gDNA that came from T cells, B-cell-depleted T cells, or PBMCs.

Methods used by the authors: Scientists estimated how many nucleated cells there were by amplifying reference gene primers. TCRdb keeps only in-frame clones here, not all; method: immunoSEQ multiplex PCR. That table gives V, J and clone size, and the DNA gave D and trimming. The sample consists of 28,000 or so clones, approximately 85% of them appearing once. The Seattle site enrolled patients during active infection and followed them longitudinally. This receptor was identified in a woman older than 75 with COVID-19, enrolled during active disease. Sequencing was performed on peripheral blood.

The CDR3 DNA reads TGTGCCAGCAGGGGACTAGCCCGGGAGACCCAGTACTTC. It specifies CASRGLARETQYF. V is TRBV6-5 and J is TRBJ2-5; 9 nucleotides line up with TRBD2. Germline V gene sequence: CDR1 MNHEY, CDR2 SVGAGI. This CDR3 contains 13 residues. Germline trimming cut 6 bases from V and 5 bases from J; bases unmatched to any gene: 4.